Below, 21 T cell receptor beta chains from the same sample are listed, as sequenced in a study of blood T cell repertoires in COVID-19. Here immunoSEQ multiplex PCR was the method, and the copy in TCRdb shows in-frame clones only, minus some. The table shows about 340,000 clones, with 87% occurring only once. Sequenced sample: peripheral blood. The receptors originated from a woman between 50 and 59 years old with COVID-19, enrolled during active disease.

The chain combines TRBV5-1 with TRBJ2-7; TRBD2 matches at 13 bases. The germline V gene has CDR1 SGHRS and CDR2 YFSETQ. The CDR3 is 18 amino acids. V was pared by 0 bases and J by 1 base, with 7 bases of the junction left unmatched. The CDR3 is CASSLDRTSGRGSYEQYF. The DNA of the CDR3 is TGCGCCAGCAGCTTGGATCGGACTAGCGGGAGAGGTTCCTACGAGCAGTACTTC.

Worth noting for this clone: The sample carries other DNA sequences with the same CDR3. V usage is TRBV4-1 and J usage is TRBJ1-4; 8 bases match TRBD1. CDR1 and CDR2 from the germline V gene are MGHRA and YSYEKL. The CDR3 extends over 15 amino acids. Germline trimming cut 3 bases from V and 7 bases from J; bases unmatched to any gene: 7. As DNA, the CDR3 is TGCGCCAGCAGCCAGGACGGGACAGGAGGTGAAAAACTGTTTTTT. It specifies CASSQDGTGGEKLFF.

This chain links TRBV19 with TRBJ2-5; D might be TRBD1 (6 bases). V lost 5 bases to trimming and J lost 5 bases, with 15 bases between them. CDR1 is LNHDA, CDR2 SQIVND, per germline (reference sequence). The CDR3 contains 14 residues. The CDR3 loop is CASSAITGLETQYF. Here the CDR3 DNA reads TGTGCCAGTAGTGCGATCACAGGGTTGGAGACCCAGTACTTC.

The rearrangement links TRBV2 to TRBJ2-2; 8 bases map to TRBD1. V was pared by 7 bases and J by 1 base, with 2 bases of the junction left unmatched. Germline V CDR1 and CDR2: SNHLY, FYNNEI. The CDR3 has 14 residues. CDR3 nucleotides: TGTGCCAGCAAGGACAGGGTGAACACCGGGGAGCTGTTTTTT. Amino acids: CASKDRVNTGELFF.

The CDR3 DNA is TGTGCCAGCAGCAAGGGGACTAGCGGAAACAATGAGCAGTTCTTC. This sequence encodes CASSKGTSGNNEQFF. This chain connects TRBV9 to TRBJ2-1; TRBD2 aligns across 11 bases. The CDR3 runs 15 residues. The J segment lost 5 bases and the V segment lost 4 bases, leaving 5 bases of the junction unmatched. The germline V gene has CDR1 SGDLS and CDR2 YYNGEE. Looking up the rest from reference TRBV9 and TRBJ2-1 gives the full variable domain: DSGVTQTPKHLITATGQRVTLRCSPRSGDLSVYWYQQSLDQGLQFLIQYYNGEERAKGNILERFSAQQFPDLHSELNLSSLELGDSALYFCASSKGTSGNNEQFFGPGTRLTVL.

With regard to this clone: Other nucleotide sequences from this sample produce the same CDR3. This chain connects TRBV5-1 to TRBJ2-2; 11 nucleotides match TRBD2. The V gene end was trimmed by 7 bases and the J gene end by 3 bases; junction bases not matched to a gene: 2. This CDR3 is 14 amino acids long. CDR1 SGHRS and CDR2 YFSETQ come from the germline V gene. This CDR3 is CASSLAGDTGELFF. In nucleotides, the CDR3 is TGCGCCAGCTCACTAGCGGGAGACACCGGGGAGCTGTTTTTT.

The rearrangement links TRBV20-1 to TRBJ1-1, with D unresolved. Germline CDR1 and CDR2: DFQATT and SNEGSKA (reference sequence). CDR3 length: 11 amino acids. The V gene lost 5 bases and the J gene lost 7 bases, with 11 bases spanning the gap. This chain's CDR3 is CSAQVKVEAFF. The CDR3 DNA sequence: TGCAGTGCTCAGGTAAAGGTTGAAGCTTTCTTT.

This chain connects TRBV13 to TRBJ1-2, with D tentatively TRBD1 (6 bases). The CDR3 contains 16 residues. Germline-derived CDR1 and CDR2 are PRHDT and FYEKMQ (reference sequence). The V end was cut by 4 bases, the J end by 3 bases, with 18 bases between. The CDR3 protein is CASSSRTGTVDYGYTF. The CDR3 DNA sequence: TGTGCCAGCAGCTCTAGAACAGGGACGGTAGACTATGGCTACACCTTC.

The chain uses TRBV30 and TRBJ2-1, with TRBD2 identical over 10 bases. With 3 bases clipped from V and 6 bases from J, the junction kept 8 bases outside the gene matches. Germline V lookup: CDR1 GTSNPN, CDR2 SVGIG (reference sequence). The CDR3 runs to 15 residues. This CDR3 is CAWSHSGRSINEQFF. CDR3 nucleotide sequence: TGTGCCTGGAGCCATAGCGGGAGGTCGATCAATGAGCAGTTCTTC.

V is TRBV24-1 and J is TRBJ2-7, with 8 bases identical to TRBD1. Germline trimming cut 3 bases from V and 3 bases from J; bases unmatched to any gene: 6. The CDR3 runs 15 residues. The germline V gene has CDR1 KGHDR and CDR2 SFDVKD. The CDR3 bases are TGTGCCACCAGTGATCCCAGGACAGGGAGCTACGAGCAGTACTTC. This sequence encodes CATSDPRTGSYEQYF.

The sample holds a few counts of this clone. The chain couples TRBV4-1 to TRBJ2-1, with D maybe TRBD2 (5 bases). The CDR3 contains 18 residues. V lost 0 bases and J lost 1, with 16 bases in between. Germline V CDR1 and CDR2: MGHRA, YSYEKL. In DNA, the CDR3 is TGCGCCAGCAGCCAAGATGGGAGCGGAGTGGGGTCCTACAATGAGCAGTTCTTC. Its translation: CASSQDGSGVGSYNEQFF.

The V call is TRBV7-2, the J call TRBJ2-2, with D maybe TRBD1 (6 bases). V was cut by 6 bases and J by 1 base, with 12 bases left in between. There are 15 residues in the CDR3. Germline-derived CDR1 and CDR2 are SGHTA and FQGNSA. The chain's CDR3 is CASRRTAMNTGELFF. Written as DNA, the CDR3 is TGTGCCAGCAGGAGGACAGCGATGAACACCGGGGAGCTGTTTTTT.

The chain uses TRBV6-1 and TRBJ1-5, with TRBD1 identical over 8 bases. Trimming took 1 base from V and 0 from J; bases not matched to a gene: 14. CDR3 length: 20 amino acids. The germline CDR1 and CDR2 sequences are MNHNS and SASEGT. The CDR3 nucleotides read TGTGCCAGCAGTGAAGTTACCCCGGGACAGGCCAGCCATAGCAATCAGCCCCAGCATTTT. This encodes CASSEVTPGQASHSNQPQHF.

V and J are TRBV2 and TRBJ2-3; D is possibly TRBD1 (5 bases). V dropped 4 bases and J dropped 4 bases, with 18 bases sitting between them. This CDR3 has 16 amino acids. The V gene's germline CDR1 is SNHLY and CDR2 FYNNEI. Here the CDR3 DNA reads TGTGCCAGCAGTGTTCAGTGGAGTTTAGGGGCAGATACGCAGTATTTT. Translating it yields CASSVQWSLGADTQYF.

The genes are TRBV11-3 and TRBJ2-3, with 8 bases fitting TRBD1. Trimming at V came to 5 bases and at J to 1 base, leaving 8 bases not matched to a gene. This CDR3 is built from 16 residues. From germline, CDR1 is SGHNT and CDR2 YENEEA. CDR3 DNA: TGTGCCAGCAGCCCGTACCGGGACAGGCGCACAGATACGCAGTATTTT. This translates into CASSPYRDRRTDTQYF.

This clone turned up a few times. The chain employs TRBV5-1 and TRBJ2-7; 7 bases line up with TRBD2. Per germline, CDR1 SGHRS and CDR2 YFSETQ. The CDR3 extends over 15 amino acids. J lost 3 bases, V lost 0 bases, and 6 bases had no gene match. The CDR3 nucleotides read TGCGCCAGCAGCTTGGTGGCTAGCGGCAACTACGAGCAGTACTTC. Its protein product is CASSLVASGNYEQYF.

The CDR3 DNA sequence: TGTGCCAGTAGTCTCGACAGGGGGCTTCTCAATGAGCAGTTCTTC. Amino acids: CASSLDRGLLNEQFF. The chain has TRBV19 and TRBJ2-1, with TRBD1 matching over 10 bases. CDR3 length equals 15 residues. J was trimmed by 6 bases and V by 5 bases; bases with no gene match: 7. Germline CDR1 is LNHDA and CDR2 is SQIVND (reference sequence).

About this clone: An end of the junction differs from the germline gene, which may be a read error. The rearrangement links TRBV6-1 to TRBJ1-2; 8 bases match TRBD1. Germline CDR1 is MNHNS and CDR2 is SASEGT. The CDR3 is 12 amino acids. CDR3 protein: CASSEAVGQVSF. CDR3 DNA: TGTGCCAGCAGTGAAGCGGTGGGACAGGTTTCCTTC.

The chain employs TRBV30 and TRBJ2-2; 9 bases align to TRBD2. Germline V gene data show CDR1 as GTSNPN and CDR2 as SVGIG (reference sequence). The CDR3 is made up of 14 amino acids. With 4 bases clipped from V and 4 bases from J, the junction kept 4 bases outside the gene matches. The CDR3 coding sequence is TGTGCCTGGAAGCGGGAGGTAATCACCGGGGAGCTGTTTTTT. It specifies CAWKREVITGELFF.

The J gene is TRBJ2-3, the V gene TRBV11-2, with TRBD2 matching 9 bases. J was trimmed by 0 bases and V by 4 bases; bases with no gene match: 11. Germline values: CDR1 SGHAT, CDR2 FQNNGV. The CDR3 has 18 residues. The CDR3 protein is CASSYYERGASSTDTQYF. The CDR3 bases are TGTGCCAGCAGCTACTACGAGCGGGGGGCATCCAGCACAGATACGCAGTATTTT.

The V call is TRBV11-2, the J call TRBJ2-6; possibly TRBD1 for D (6 bases). The CDR3 is 16 residues long. CDR1 and CDR2 (germline): SGHAT, FQNNGV. Trimming took 5 bases from V and 4 from J, leaving 15 bases between them. The CDR3 sequence: CASSLTGTKGANVLTF. The CDR3 DNA reads as TGTGCCAGCAGCCTTACAGGGACGAAGGGGGCCAACGTCCTGACTTTC.